This T cell receptor (beta chain) was sequenced in a study of cytomegalovirus exposure and HLA in healthy donors. Findings of the study overall: In a later analysis, HLA-associated TCR beta chains were more clonally expanded than equally common others.

The PCR employed 60 Vbeta primers together with 13 Jbeta primers. Repertoires were generated with immunoSEQ multiplex PCR, while TCRdb's copy carries only in-frame clones and drops some. This sample carries roughly 150,000 clones, approximately 82% of them seen once, and the ten largest clones take approximately 10%. Trimming stripped 10 bases from V and 8 bases from J, with 17 bases between. The germline CDR1 and CDR2 sequences are SNHLY and FYNNEI. This CDR3 contains 12 residues. Points on this clone: Its antigen remains unknown.

Sequenced input: PBMCs. The V and J genes are TRBV2 and TRBJ1-2, with D possibly TRBD1 on 6 matching bases. The sequence was collected from a man aged 18 to 30 in good health and CMV-seropositive. CDR3 coding DNA: TGTGCCACCTCCTCAGGGGCAGTGGGCTACACCTTC. This gives the protein CATSSGAVGYTF.